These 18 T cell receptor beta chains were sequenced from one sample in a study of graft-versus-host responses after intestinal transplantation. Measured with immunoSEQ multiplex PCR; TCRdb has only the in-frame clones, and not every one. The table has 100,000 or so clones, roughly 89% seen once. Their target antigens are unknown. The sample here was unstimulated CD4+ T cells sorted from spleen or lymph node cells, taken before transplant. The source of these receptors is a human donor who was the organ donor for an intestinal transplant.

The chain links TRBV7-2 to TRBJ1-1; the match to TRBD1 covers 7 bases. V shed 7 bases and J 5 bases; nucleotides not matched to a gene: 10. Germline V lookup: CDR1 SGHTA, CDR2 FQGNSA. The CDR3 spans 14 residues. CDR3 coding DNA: TGTGCCAGCACCTTTAAACTACAGGGGACTGAAGCTTTCTTT. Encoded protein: CASTFKLQGTEAFF.

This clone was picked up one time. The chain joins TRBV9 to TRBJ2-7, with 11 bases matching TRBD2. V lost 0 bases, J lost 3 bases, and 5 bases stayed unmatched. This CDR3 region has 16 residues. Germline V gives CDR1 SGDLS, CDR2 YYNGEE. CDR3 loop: CASSVDTSGGIYEQYF. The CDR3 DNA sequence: TGTGCCAGCAGCGTAGATACTAGCGGGGGAATCTACGAGCAGTACTTC.

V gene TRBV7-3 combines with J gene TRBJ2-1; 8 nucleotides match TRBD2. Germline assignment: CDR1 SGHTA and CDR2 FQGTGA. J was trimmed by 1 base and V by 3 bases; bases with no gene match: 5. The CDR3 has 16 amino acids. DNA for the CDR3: TGTGCCAGCAGCTTCCGGGGGGGGGTGTCCTACAATGAGCAGTTCTTC. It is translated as CASSFRGGVSYNEQFF.

CDR3: CASSQPDRAYTEAFF. CDR3 nucleotides: TGTGCCAGCAGCCAGCCGGACAGGGCGTACACTGAAGCTTTCTTT. The chain links TRBV4-2 to TRBJ1-1, with 8 bases matching TRBD1. The V segment lost 3 bases and the J segment 3 bases; nucleotides outside the gene matches: 6. Germline V gene sequence: CDR1 LGHNA, CDR2 YNFKEQ. The CDR3 loop spans 15 amino acids.

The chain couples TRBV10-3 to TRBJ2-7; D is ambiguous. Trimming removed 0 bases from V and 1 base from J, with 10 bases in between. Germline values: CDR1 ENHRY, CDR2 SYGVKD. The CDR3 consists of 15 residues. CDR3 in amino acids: CAISESKLTSYEQYF. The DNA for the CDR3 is TGTGCCATCAGTGAGTCGAAGCTGACATCCTACGAGCAGTACTTC.

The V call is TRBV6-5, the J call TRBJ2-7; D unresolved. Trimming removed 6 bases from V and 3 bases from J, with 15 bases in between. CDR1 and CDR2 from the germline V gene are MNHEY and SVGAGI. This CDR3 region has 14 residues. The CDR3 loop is CASSSSGISYEQYF. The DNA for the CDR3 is TGTGCCAGCAGCAGCTCAGGTATCAGCTACGAGCAGTACTTC.

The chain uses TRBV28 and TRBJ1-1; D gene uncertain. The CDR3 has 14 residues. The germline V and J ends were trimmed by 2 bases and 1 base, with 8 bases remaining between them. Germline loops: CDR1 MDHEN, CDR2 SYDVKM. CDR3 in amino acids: CASSLVPGNTEAFF. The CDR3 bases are TGTGCCAGCAGTTTAGTGCCGGGGAACACTGAAGCTTTCTTT.

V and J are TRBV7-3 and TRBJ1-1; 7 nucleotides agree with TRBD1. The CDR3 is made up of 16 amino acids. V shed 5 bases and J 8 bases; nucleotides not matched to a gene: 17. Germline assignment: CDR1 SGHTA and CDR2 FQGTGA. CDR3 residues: CASSPDGMTGFGEAFF. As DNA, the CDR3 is TGTGCCAGCAGCCCCGATGGGATGACAGGGTTCGGGGAAGCTTTCTTT.

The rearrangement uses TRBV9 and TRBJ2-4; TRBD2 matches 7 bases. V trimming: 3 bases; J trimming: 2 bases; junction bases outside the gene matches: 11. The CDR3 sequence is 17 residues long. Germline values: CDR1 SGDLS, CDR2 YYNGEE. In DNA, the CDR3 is TGTGCCAGCAGCGCCGAGGGTTGGGAGGGGCCCAAAAACATTCAGTACTTC. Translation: CASSAEGWEGPKNIQYF.

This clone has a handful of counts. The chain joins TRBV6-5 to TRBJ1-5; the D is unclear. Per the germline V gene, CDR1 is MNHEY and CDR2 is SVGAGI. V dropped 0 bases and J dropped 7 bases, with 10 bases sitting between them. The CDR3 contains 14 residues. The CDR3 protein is CASSYSTERQPQHF. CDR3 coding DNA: TGTGCCAGCAGTTACTCGACGGAGAGACAGCCCCAGCATTTT.

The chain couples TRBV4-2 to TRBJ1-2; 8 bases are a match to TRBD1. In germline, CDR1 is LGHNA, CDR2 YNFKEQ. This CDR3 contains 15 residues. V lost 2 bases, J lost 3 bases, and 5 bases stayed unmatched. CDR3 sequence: CASSQSTGVYYGYTF. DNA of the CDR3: TGTGCCAGCAGCCAATCGACAGGGGTCTACTATGGCTACACCTTC.

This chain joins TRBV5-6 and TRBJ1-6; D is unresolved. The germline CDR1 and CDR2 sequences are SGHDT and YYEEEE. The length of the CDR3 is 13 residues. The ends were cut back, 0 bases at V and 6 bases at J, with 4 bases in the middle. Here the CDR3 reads CASSLASNSPLHF. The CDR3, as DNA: TGTGCCAGCAGCTTGGCGTCTAATTCACCCCTCCACTTT.

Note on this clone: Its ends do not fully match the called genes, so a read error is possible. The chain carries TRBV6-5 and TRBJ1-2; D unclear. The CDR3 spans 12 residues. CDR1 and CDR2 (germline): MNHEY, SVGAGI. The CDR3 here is CASSNSQYGYTF. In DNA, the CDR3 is TGTGCCAGCAGTAACTCACAATATGGCTACACCTTC.

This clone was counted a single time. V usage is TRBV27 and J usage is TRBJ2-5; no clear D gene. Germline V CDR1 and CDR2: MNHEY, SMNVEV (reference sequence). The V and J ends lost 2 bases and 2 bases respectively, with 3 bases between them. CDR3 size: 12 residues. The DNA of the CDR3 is TGTGCCAGCAGTTTACTGCAAGAGACCCAGTACTTC. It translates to CASSLLQETQYF.

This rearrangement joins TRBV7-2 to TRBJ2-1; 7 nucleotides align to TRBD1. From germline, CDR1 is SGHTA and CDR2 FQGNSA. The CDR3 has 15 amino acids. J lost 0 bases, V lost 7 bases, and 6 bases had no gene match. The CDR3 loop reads CASMGQRLSYNEQFF. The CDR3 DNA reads TGTGCCAGCATGGGACAGCGCCTCTCCTACAATGAGCAGTTCTTC. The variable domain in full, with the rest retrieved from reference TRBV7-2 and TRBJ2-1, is GAGVSQSPSNKVTEKGKDVELRCDPISGHTALYWYRQSLGQGLEFLIYFQGNSAPDKSGLPSDRFSAERTGGSVSTLTIQRTQQEDSAVYLCASMGQRLSYNEQFFGPGTRLTVL.

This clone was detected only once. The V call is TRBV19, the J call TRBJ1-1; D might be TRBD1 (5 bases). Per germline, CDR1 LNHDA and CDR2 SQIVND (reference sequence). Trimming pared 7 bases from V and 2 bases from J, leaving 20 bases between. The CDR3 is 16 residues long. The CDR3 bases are TGTGCCAGTACCCGACTCCTCAGGGTCGCTAACACTGAAGCTTTCTTT. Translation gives CASTRLLRVANTEAFF.

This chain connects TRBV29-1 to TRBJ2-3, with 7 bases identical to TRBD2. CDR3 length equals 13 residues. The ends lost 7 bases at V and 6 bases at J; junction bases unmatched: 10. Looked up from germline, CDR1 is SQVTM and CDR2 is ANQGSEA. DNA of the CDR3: TGCAGCGGTAGAGCGGGATACAGGGATACGCAGTATTTT. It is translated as CSGRAGYRDTQYF.

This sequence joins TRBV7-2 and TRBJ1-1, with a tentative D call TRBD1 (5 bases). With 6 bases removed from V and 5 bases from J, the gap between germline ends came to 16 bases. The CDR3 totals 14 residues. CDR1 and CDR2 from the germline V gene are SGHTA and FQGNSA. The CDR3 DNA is TGTGCCAGCAGGCTTCGACAGTACCTAACTGAAGCTTTCTTT. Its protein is CASRLRQYLTEAFF.